Below, 9 T cell receptor beta chains from the same sample are listed, as sequenced in a study of blood T cell repertoires in COVID-19. Data came from immunoSEQ multiplex PCR; TCRdb stores just in-frame clones and leaves some out. The data hold nearly 250,000 clones, with almost 85% observed a single time. The sample comprised peripheral blood. The receptor set was obtained from an elderly woman with acute or convalescent COVID-19.

The chain employs TRBV5-4 and TRBJ1-2, with D possibly matching TRBD1 (5 bases). Germline lookup yields CDR1 SGHNT and CDR2 YYREEE (reference sequence). The CDR3 is made up of 16 amino acids. Trimming removed 4 bases at V and 4 bases at J, with 20 bases between. The CDR3 is CASSPGGIGQSYGYTF. In DNA form, the CDR3 reads TGTGCCAGCAGCCCGGGGGGGATCGGGCAGTCCTATGGCTACACCTTC.

The V and J genes are TRBV6-2 or TRBV6-3 and TRBJ2-3; D is unresolved. V gave up 2 bases and J gave up 9 bases, with 9 bases separating them. Germline V lookup: CDR1 MNHEY, CDR2 SVGEGT. This CDR3 is 12 amino acids long. The CDR3 DNA reads as TGTGCCAGCAGTTACCAGGCGAGAACGCAGTATTTT. Residues: CASSYQARTQYF.

In its sample, this clone was seen a few times. Other nucleotide sequences in the sample specify the same CDR3. The chain employs TRBV7-2 and TRBJ1-5; no firm D call. The germline CDR1 and CDR2 sequences are SGHTA and FQGNSA. This CDR3 comprises 15 residues. The ends were cut back, 1 base at V and 0 bases at J, with 7 bases in the middle. The chain's CDR3 is CASSLGSGSNQPQHF. CDR3 nucleotide sequence: TGTGCCAGCAGCTTAGGGTCAGGTAGCAATCAGCCCCAGCATTTT.

This chain connects TRBV6-5 to TRBJ1-2; D is ambiguous. The CDR3 is made up of 15 amino acids. Germline V gene data show CDR1 as MNHEY and CDR2 as SVGAGI. The ends were cut back, 2 bases at V and 0 bases at J, with 10 bases in the middle. In DNA form, the CDR3 reads TGTGCCAGCAGTTACGCGGGGAAGGCTAACTATGGCTACACCTTC. Amino acids: CASSYAGKANYGYTF.

This clone was found a few times. The genes are TRBV29-1 and TRBJ1-4, with TRBD1 as a possible D gene (6 bases). V lost 2 bases, J lost 8 bases, and 12 bases lay in between. CDR3 length: 13 residues. Germline lookup yields CDR1 SQVTM and CDR2 ANQGSEA. CDR3 amino acids: CSVELGQGEKLFF. The CDR3 nucleotides read TGCAGCGTTGAATTAGGGCAGGGGGAAAAACTGTTTTTT.

The V and J genes are TRBV4-3 and TRBJ1-2, with 8 bases lining up with TRBD1. CDR1 and CDR2 (germline): LGHNA, YSLEER. The CDR3 totals 15 residues. V shed 3 bases, J shed 4 bases, and the junction held 7 bases outside the gene matches. The CDR3 region is CASSHGQGGSYGYTF. The CDR3 coding sequence is TGCGCCAGCAGCCATGGACAGGGCGGCAGCTATGGCTACACCTTC.

The chain uses TRBV2 and TRBJ1-2; tentatively, D is TRBD1 (5 bases). The CDR3 has 14 amino acids. V shed 3 bases and J shed 3 bases, with 11 bases lying between them. Germline V gene sequence: CDR1 SNHLY, CDR2 FYNNEI. In DNA, the CDR3 is TGTGCCAGCAGTGATAGTGGGGCTGACTATGGCTACACCTTC. Its translation is CASSDSGADYGYTF. The variable domain in full, completed from reference TRBV2 and TRBJ1-2, reads EPEVTQTPSHQVTQMGQEVILRCVPISNHLYFYWYRQILGQKVEFLVSFYNNEISEKSEIFDDQFSVERPDGSNFTLKIRSTKLEDSAMYFCASSDSGADYGYTFGSGTRLTVV.

This sequence joins TRBV19 and TRBJ2-3; TRBD1 is a possible D gene (6 bases). From germline, CDR1 is LNHDA and CDR2 SQIVND (reference sequence). The CDR3 contains 16 residues. Between the trimmed V and J ends, which lost 5 bases and 6 bases, there was a span of 21 bases. CDR3 sequence (DNA): TGTGCCAGTAGTTTGGAACCCACAGGGATACGGGATACGCAGTATTTT. Its protein product is CASSLEPTGIRDTQYF.

V is TRBV12-3 or TRBV12-4 and J is TRBJ2-3; TRBD1 is a possible D gene (5 bases). Trimming left V 2 bases short and J 9 bases short, with 12 bases between. The CDR3 is 13 residues long. CDR3 sequence: CASSLRPDKTQYF. The CDR3 nucleotides are TGTGCCAGCAGTTTAAGGCCGGACAAAACGCAGTATTTT.